This entry describes one TCR beta chain. The sample comes from a study of PD-L1 blockade in urothelial cancer. Background on the study: Blood was analyzed 3 weeks (second dose) and 6 weeks after treatment start.

Synthetic TCR analog templates were spiked into each PCR. Clones were sequenced by immunoSEQ multiplex PCR, and TCRdb holds only the in-frame ones, with some missing. Of about 38,000 clones in the sample, approximately 86% were seen once. Trimming left V 4 bases short and J 2 bases short, with 12 bases between. The germline V gene encodes CDR1 LNHDA and CDR2 SQIVND (reference sequence). CDR3 length: 14 amino acids. Time point denoted: pretreatment peripheral blood. Patients had locally advanced or metastatic urothelial carcinoma. The sequence was obtained from a man older than 75 with urothelial cancer. V usage is TRBV19 and J usage is TRBJ2-7, with D possibly matching TRBD1 (5 bases). Here the sequenced sample was PBMCs, taken around atezolizumab (anti-PD-L1) treatment. The DNA of the CDR3 is TGTGCCAGTAGTAAGGCCCAGGGCACCTACGAGCAGTACTTC. It translates to CASSKAQGTYEQYF.